Listed here are 4 T cell receptor beta chains from one sample, sequenced in a study of regulatory T cells in long-lasting Graves disease. The authors built TCR beta libraries using iRepertoire HTBI primers and Arm-PCR of CDR3 regions. TCRdb reprocessed the multiplex PCR reads with MiXCR, giving one entry per CDR3 protein. The table lists some 490,000 distinct CDR3 sequences, about 12% of them singletons, with roughly 8.9% in the top ten. This sample's time point: newly diagnosed GD, antithyroid drugs for less than 3 months. TCR sequences were obtained from RNA taken from PBMCs. The data were also submitted as part of a second study, on T cells in Graves' hyperthyroidism and ophthalmopathy.

Sequenced here: peripheral blood mononuclear cells (PBMCs), sampled at new diagnosis, from a patient treated with antithyroid drugs. The source is a woman younger than 45 with Graves disease.

This clonotype was recorded a few times. The chain joins TRBV14 to TRBJ2-1, with 7 positions matching TRBD1. This CDR3 has 13 residues. Germline values: CDR1 SGHDN, CDR2 FVKESK. V dropped 4 bases and J dropped 6; count of bases not matched to a gene: 3. CDR3 DNA sequence: TGTGCCAGCAGCCTGCACAGGGGCAATGAGCAGTTCTTC. Translated: CASSLHRGNEQFF.

Concerning this clonotype itself: Just one base apart from a much larger clone, this may be a read error. The chain employs TRBV12-5 and TRBJ2-3; D possibly corresponds to TRBD2 (5 bases). The CDR3 has 14 residues. V lost 1 base and J 14 bases, leaving 19 bases between the germline ends. Per the germline V gene, CDR1 is LGHNT and CDR2 is FRNRAP. The CDR3 spells CASGLGGGSDTRYF. CDR3 coding DNA: TGTGCTAGTGGTTTGGGCGGAGGATCAGATACACGGTATTTT.

This clonotype was recorded at least ten times. V usage is TRBV28 and J usage is TRBJ1-6, with 8 bases identical to TRBD1. The germline CDR1 and CDR2 sequences are MDHEN and SYDVKM. With 8 bases clipped from V and 6 bases from J, the junction kept 9 bases outside the gene matches. The CDR3 has 15 amino acids. The CDR3: CASLTRQGFNSPLHF. The CDR3 DNA reads TGTGCCAGCCTAACCCGACAGGGGTTTAATTCACCCCTCCACTTT.

The sample holds many counts of this clonotype. The chain recombines TRBV2 with TRBJ2-3; D gene unclear. V was clipped by 10 bases and J by 2 bases, with 16 bases between them. Germline values: CDR1 SNHLY, CDR2 FYNNEI. The CDR3 consists of 14 residues. In DNA, the CDR3 is TGTGCCACCGAGAAGGTGCCTTCCACAGATACGCAGTATTTT. It codes for CATEKVPSTDTQYF.